Following are 3 T cell receptor beta chains from one sample sequenced in a study of quantifying T cell responses using KT2 cells. Across the whole study: RNA was reverse transcribed with TCR alpha and beta constant-region primers.

A single-stranded UMI oligo with SP2 sequence was ligated to cDNA 3' ends. An equimolar mix of RC1.1 and RC1.2 primed the beta chain across TRBC1 and TRBC2. TCRdb re-derived calls from the UMI-ligation and nested PCR reads in MiXCR, one entry per CDR3 protein. This table holds around 50,000 distinct CDR3 sequences, more than 9% found once. The sample comprised PBMCs spiked with cells of the T cell clone KT2. These receptor sequences come from a human donor.

This sequence joins TRBV6-1 and TRBJ2-7; 7 bases align to TRBD1. V gave up 6 bases and J gave up 3 bases; unmatched junction bases: 5. Germline lookup yields CDR1 MNHNS and CDR2 SASEGT. CDR3 length: 13 residues. The chain's CDR3 is CASRDGTVYEQYF. The CDR3 coding sequence is TGTGCCAGCAGAGACGGGACAGTCTACGAGCAGTACTTC.

The table lists this clonotype with a few counts. The rearrangement uses TRBV4-3 and TRBJ1-1, with D uncertain. The ends were cut back, 1 base at V and 0 bases at J, with 15 bases in the middle. Germline-derived CDR1 and CDR2 are LGHNA and YSLEER. This CDR3 comprises 17 residues. The DNA for the CDR3 is TGCGCCAGCAGCCAAGTGCAAGCCTTACCCATGAACACTGAAGCTTTCTTT. This codes for CASSQVQALPMNTEAFF.

Ten or more counts support this clonotype. The chain combines TRBV7-3 with TRBJ2-3; no clear D. Germline assignment: CDR1 SGHTA and CDR2 FQGTGA. Trimming took 4 bases from V and 4 from J, leaving 12 bases between them. There are 14 residues in the CDR3. The CDR3 coding sequence is TGTGCCAGCAGCTCCCCCCGGCAGTCAGATACGCAGTATTTT. It specifies CASSSPRQSDTQYF.